The T cell receptor (beta chain) under discussion was sequenced for a study of cytomegalovirus exposure and HLA in healthy donors. About the study: Earlier, some 180 million T cells were analyzed, and 90 million to 140 million unique TCR beta sequences were found among them. For the approximately 410 genotyped donors, over 80% fell within the Caucasian-associated ancestry cluster.

The CDR3 sequence is 15 residues long. After removal of 4 bases from V and 0 bases from J, the junction contained 0 bases not matched to a gene. Germline loops: CDR1 SEHNR, CDR2 FQNEAQ (reference sequence). As regards this clone: Antigen specificity is unknown.

General study points: Sequencing likely produced, as an artifact, a cluster of highly shared sequence variants. An analysis was carried out at a later point. It showed that HLA-associated TCR beta chains were more clonally expanded than equally common non-associated chains.

The primer mix had 60 Vbeta and 13 Jbeta primers. The table came from immunoSEQ multiplex PCR; TCRdb's copy has only in-frame clones and leaves some out. The table includes 89,000 or so clones, more than 70% detected once. This chain links TRBV7-9 with TRBJ2-2; 9 positions agree with TRBD2. The clonotype originates from a man in his 60s in good health and CMV-seronegative. Sequenced: PBMCs. The DNA for the CDR3 is TGTGCCAGCAGCTCTAGCGGGGCGAACACCGGGGAGCTGTTTTTT. Protein product: CASSSSGANTGELFF.